The 13 T cell receptor beta chains listed next were all sequenced from one sample in a study of response to subunit inactivated influenza vaccine. TCRdb re-called the RT-PCR reads through MiXCR, storing one row per CDR3 protein. The repertoire holds about 540,000 distinct CDR3 sequences, approximately 24% seen once, with approximately 2.9% in the top ten. This sample was also put to use in a study of T cells expressing NK-cell markers. That report adds: Making the TCR beta cDNA relied on 5'RACE template switching with UMIs.

The starting material was CD4+ T cells sorted from PBMCs, obtained about 12 days after vaccination. These receptors all stem from a man aged 45-65 years who received an inactivated influenza vaccine.

This clonotype was counted between two and nine times. The V call is TRBV7-2, the J call TRBJ1-6; D perhaps matches TRBD1 (6 bases). V was clipped by 5 bases and J by 10 bases, with 15 bases between them. The CDR3 has 14 amino acids. Germline CDR1 is SGHTA and CDR2 is FQGNSA. CDR3 loop: CASSPAGVGSPLHF. For the CDR3, the DNA is TGTGCCAGCAGCCCGGCAGGGGTTGGCTCACCCCTCCACTTT.

This clonotype was recorded a few times. J is TRBJ2-5 and V is TRBV20-1, with 12 positions matching TRBD2. Looked up from germline, CDR1 is DFQATT and CDR2 is SNEGSKA (reference sequence). V gave up 5 bases and J gave up 4 bases; unmatched junction bases: 14. The CDR3 runs 17 residues. CDR3 protein: CSAGRLAGGESGETQYF. CDR3 DNA: TGCAGTGCTGGACGGCTAGCGGGAGGGGAGTCCGGAGAGACCCAGTACTTC.

This clonotype was recorded at least ten times. V gene TRBV7-2 combines with J gene TRBJ2-5; 9 bases map to TRBD1. The ends lost 3 bases at V and 5 bases at J; junction bases unmatched: 7. CDR3 length: 15 amino acids. The V gene's germline CDR1 is SGHTA and CDR2 FQGNSA. CDR3 amino acids: CASSLNRGQVETQYF. The CDR3 DNA sequence: TGTGCCAGCAGCTTGAACAGGGGGCAGGTGGAGACCCAGTACTTC.

This clonotype was found a few times. This chain uses TRBV27 with TRBJ2-4, with D perhaps TRBD1 (6 bases). Trimming cost V 7 bases and J 0 bases, with 7 bases left between them. Germline CDR1 reads MNHEY; CDR2 reads SMNVEV (reference sequence). The CDR3 is 13 residues long. CDR3 DNA: TGTGCCAGCAAGGGGGAAGCCAAAAACATTCAGTACTTC. It yields the protein CASKGEAKNIQYF.

The table lists this clonotype with a few counts. The V gene is TRBV29-1, the J gene TRBJ2-7, with D perhaps matching TRBD2 (7 bases). Per germline, CDR1 SQVTM and CDR2 ANQGSEA. The CDR3 loop spans 11 amino acids. Trimming took 6 bases from V and 5 from J, leaving 11 bases between them. The CDR3 bases are TGCAGCGTGGGAGGGGGTGACGAGCAGTACTTC. This encodes CSVGGGDEQYF.

The chain carries TRBV4-3 and TRBJ2-3; no clear D. The CDR3 consists of 16 residues. Germline V gene lookup returns CDR1 LGHNA and CDR2 YSLEER. V lost 0 bases and J 2 bases, leaving 12 bases between the germline ends. CDR3 loop: CASSQDLALSTDTQYF. CDR3 in DNA: TGCGCCAGCAGCCAAGATTTGGCACTATCCACAGATACGCAGTATTTT.

The J gene is TRBJ1-5, the V gene TRBV7-2; TRBD1 agrees at 8 bases. The CDR3 consists of 15 residues. CDR1 and CDR2 from the germline V gene are SGHTA and FQGNSA. Trimming removed 5 bases from V and 5 bases from J; junction bases left unmatched: 8. DNA of the CDR3: TGTGCCAGCAGCCGAAACCCAGGGGGCGATCAGCCCCAGCATTTT. Translation gives CASSRNPGGDQPQHF.

This clonotype was counted between two and nine times. The V gene is TRBV6-2 or TRBV6-3, the J gene TRBJ2-5; D is undetermined. V shed 8 bases and J shed 4 bases, with 11 bases lying between them. The CDR3 spans 12 residues. CDR1 MNHEY and CDR2 SVGEGT come from the germline V gene. The CDR3 DNA sequence: TGTGCCAGCCATACAGTCGGAGAGACCCAGTACTTC. It codes for CASHTVGETQYF.

In this sample, this clonotype turned up a few times. This chain uses TRBV5-1 with TRBJ1-6; a possible D gene is TRBD1 (5 bases). Germline V gene sequence: CDR1 SGHRS, CDR2 YFSETQ. The CDR3 loop spans 14 amino acids. V dropped 5 bases and J dropped 7 bases, with 13 bases sitting between them. CDR3 nucleotides: TGCGCCAGCAGATGGGGACTCGAGAATTCACCCCTCCACTTT. As protein: CASRWGLENSPLHF.

There are many counts of this clonotype. The J gene is TRBJ2-1, the V gene TRBV29-1; tentatively, D is TRBD2 (6 bases). Germline CDR1 reads SQVTM; CDR2 reads ANQGSEA. The V end was cut by 5 bases, the J end by 1 base, with 12 bases between. This CDR3 contains 14 residues. As DNA, the CDR3 is TGCAGCGTTTCGATCGGGAGATCCTACAATGAGCAGTTCTTC. It yields the protein CSVSIGRSYNEQFF.

The chain has TRBV24-1 and TRBJ1-5; weak D call: TRBD1 (5 bases). The ends were cut back, 7 bases at V and 11 bases at J, with 14 bases in the middle. This CDR3 spans 12 amino acids. The V gene's germline CDR1 is KGHDR and CDR2 SFDVKD. In DNA, the CDR3 is TGTGCCACCAGAGAGGGGCAGCATTCCCAGCATTTT. It translates to CATREGQHSQHF.

CDR3 amino acids: CASSSWTGDSTGELFF. For the CDR3, the DNA is TGTGCCAGCAGCTCCTGGACAGGAGACAGCACCGGGGAGCTGTTTTTT. This chain joins TRBV3-1 and TRBJ2-2; 7 positions match TRBD1. The CDR3 sequence is 16 residues long. Germline V gene sequence: CDR1 LGHDT, CDR2 YNNKEL (reference sequence). V lost 5 bases and J lost 4; bases outside the gene matches: 10.

This clonotype has ten or more counts. The V and J genes are TRBV5-1 and TRBJ2-7; D perhaps matches TRBD2 (6 bases). Germline CDR1 is SGHRS and CDR2 is YFSETQ. The CDR3 is made up of 15 amino acids. V lost 2 bases, J lost 7 bases, and 19 bases lay in between. The CDR3 DNA reads TGCGCCAGCAGCTTAGGACCCGGGACCGCGGGAGAGCAGTACTTC. Residues: CASSLGPGTAGEQYF. The entire variable domain, with the rest obtained from reference TRBV5-1 and TRBJ2-7, is as follows: KAGVTQTPRYLIKTRGQQVTLSCSPISGHRSVSWYQQTPGQGLQFLFEYFSETQRNKGNFPGRFSGRQFSNSRSEMNVSTLELGDSALYLCASSLGPGTAGEQYFGPGTRLTVT.